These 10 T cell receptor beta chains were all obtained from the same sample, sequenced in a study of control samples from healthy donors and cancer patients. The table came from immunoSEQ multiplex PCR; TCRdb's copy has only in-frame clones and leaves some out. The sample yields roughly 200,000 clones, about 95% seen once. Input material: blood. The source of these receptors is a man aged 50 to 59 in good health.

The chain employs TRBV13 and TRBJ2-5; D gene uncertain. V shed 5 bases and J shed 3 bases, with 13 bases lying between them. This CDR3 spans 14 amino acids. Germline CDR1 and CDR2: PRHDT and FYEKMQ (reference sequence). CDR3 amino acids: CASSPTYLKETQYF. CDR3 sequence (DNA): TGTGCCAGCAGCCCCACATATCTTAAAGAGACCCAGTACTTC.

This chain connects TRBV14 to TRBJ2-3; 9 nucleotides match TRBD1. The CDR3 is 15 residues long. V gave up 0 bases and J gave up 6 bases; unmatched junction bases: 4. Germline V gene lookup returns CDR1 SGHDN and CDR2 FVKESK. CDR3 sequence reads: CASSQEGQGYDTQYF. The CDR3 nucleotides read TGTGCCAGCAGCCAAGAGGGACAGGGTTACGATACGCAGTATTTT. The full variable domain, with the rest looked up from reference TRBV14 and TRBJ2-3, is EAGVTQFPSHSVIEKGQTVTLRCDPISGHDNLYWYRRVMGKEIKFLLHFVKESKQDESGMPNNRFLAERTGGTYSTLKVQPAELEDSGVYFCASSQEGQGYDTQYFGPGTRLTVL.

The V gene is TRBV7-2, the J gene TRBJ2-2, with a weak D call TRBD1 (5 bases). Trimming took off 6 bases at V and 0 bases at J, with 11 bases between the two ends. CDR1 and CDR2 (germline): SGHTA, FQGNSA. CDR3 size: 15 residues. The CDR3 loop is CASRPRTSNTGELFF. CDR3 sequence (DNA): TGTGCCAGCAGACCTCGGACATCGAACACCGGGGAGCTGTTTTTT.

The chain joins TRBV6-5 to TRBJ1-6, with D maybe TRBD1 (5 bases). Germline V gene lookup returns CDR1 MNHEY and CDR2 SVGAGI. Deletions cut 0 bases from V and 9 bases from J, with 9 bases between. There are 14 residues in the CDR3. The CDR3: CASSYSGVFSPLHF. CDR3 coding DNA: TGTGCCAGCAGTTACTCGGGGGTATTTTCACCCCTCCACTTT.

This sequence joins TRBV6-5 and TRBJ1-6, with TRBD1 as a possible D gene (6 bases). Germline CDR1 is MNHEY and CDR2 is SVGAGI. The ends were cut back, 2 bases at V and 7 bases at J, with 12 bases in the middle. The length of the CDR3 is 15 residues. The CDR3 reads CASSYRAGENSPLHF. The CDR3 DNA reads TGTGCCAGCAGTTACCGCGCAGGGGAAAATTCACCCCTCCACTTT.

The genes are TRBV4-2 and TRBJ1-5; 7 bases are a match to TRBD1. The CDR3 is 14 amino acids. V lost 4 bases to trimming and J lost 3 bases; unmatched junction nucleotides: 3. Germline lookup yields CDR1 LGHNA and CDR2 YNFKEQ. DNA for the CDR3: TGTGCCAGCAGCCTGACAGGGAACAATCAGCCCCAGCATTTT. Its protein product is CASSLTGNNQPQHF.

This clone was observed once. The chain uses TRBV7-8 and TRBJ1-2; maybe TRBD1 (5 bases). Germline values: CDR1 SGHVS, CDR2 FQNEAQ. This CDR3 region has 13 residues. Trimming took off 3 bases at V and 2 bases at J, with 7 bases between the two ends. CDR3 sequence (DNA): TGTGCCAGCAGCTTTGGGGACAACTATGGCTACACCTTC. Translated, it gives CASSFGDNYGYTF. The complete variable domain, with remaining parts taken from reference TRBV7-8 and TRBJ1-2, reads GAGVSQSPRYKVAKRGQDVALRCDPISGHVSLFWYQQALGQGPEFLTYFQNEAQLDKSGLPSDRFFAERPEGSVSTLKIQRTQQEDSAVYLCASSFGDNYGYTFGSGTRLTVV.

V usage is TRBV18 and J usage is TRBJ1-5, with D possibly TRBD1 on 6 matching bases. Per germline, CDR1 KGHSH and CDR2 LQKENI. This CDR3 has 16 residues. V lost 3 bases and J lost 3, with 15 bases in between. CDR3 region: CASSPGGRGPNQPQHF. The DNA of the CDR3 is TGTGCCAGCTCACCCGGGGGCAGGGGACCCAATCAGCCCCAGCATTTT.

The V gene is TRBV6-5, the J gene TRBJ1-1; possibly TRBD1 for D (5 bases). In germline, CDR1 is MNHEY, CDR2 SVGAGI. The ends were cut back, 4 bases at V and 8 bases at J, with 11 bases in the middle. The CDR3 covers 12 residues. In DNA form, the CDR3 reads TGTGCCAGCAGTTTCAGGGTAGGCGAAGCTTTCTTT. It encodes CASSFRVGEAFF.

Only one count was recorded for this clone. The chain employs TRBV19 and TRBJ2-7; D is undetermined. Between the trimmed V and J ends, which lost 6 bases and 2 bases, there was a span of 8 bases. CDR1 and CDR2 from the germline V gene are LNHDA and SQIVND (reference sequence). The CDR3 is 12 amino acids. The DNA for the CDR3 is TGTGCCAGTAGGGGCAGAACCTACGAGCAGTACTTC. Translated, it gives CASRGRTYEQYF.